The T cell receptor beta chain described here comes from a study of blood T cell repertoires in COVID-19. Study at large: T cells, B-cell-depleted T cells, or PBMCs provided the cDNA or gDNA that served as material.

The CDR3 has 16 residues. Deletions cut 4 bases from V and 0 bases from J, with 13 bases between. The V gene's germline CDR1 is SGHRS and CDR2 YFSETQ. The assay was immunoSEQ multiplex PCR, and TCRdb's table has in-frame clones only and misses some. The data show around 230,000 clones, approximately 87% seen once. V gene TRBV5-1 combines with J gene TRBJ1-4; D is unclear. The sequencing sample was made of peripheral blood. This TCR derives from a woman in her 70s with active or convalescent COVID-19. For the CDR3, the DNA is TGCGCCAGCAGCAACTCAGGAGCGGCAACTAATGAAAAACTGTTTTTT. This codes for CASSNSGAATNEKLFF.